This TCR beta chain was captured by sequencing in a study of T-cell reconstitution after alpha-beta-depleted transplantation in children. Overall study results and limits: At the one-year point after transplant, T-cell counts and TCRbeta diversity were found to come mostly from T cells that had been newly produced.

TCRbeta library construction was performed incorporating unique molecular identifiers. TCRdb independently ran MiXCR on the PCR reads; one entry per CDR3 protein. Here the sample spans fewer than 1 million distinct CDR3 sequences, 15% to 20% being singletons. This clonotype was observed a few times. Its target is unknown. In germline, CDR1 is DFQATT, CDR2 SNEGSKA (reference sequence). This CDR3 has 17 amino acids. V was clipped by 3 bases and J by 7 bases; unmatched bases: 9. The TCR originated in a male patient younger than 18 who had a stem cell transplant for acute lymphoblastic leukemia, so the T cells may come from the graft donor. Sequences were derived from PBMCs, mostly from graft donor cells, sampled 360 days after TCRalphabeta/CD19-depleted stem cell transplant. This chain links TRBV20-1 with TRBJ2-2; 15 nucleotides line up with TRBD2. In DNA, the CDR3 is TGCAGTGCTAGCCGCGGGGGACTAGCGGGAGGCGGCGGGGAGCTGTTTTTT. It codes for CSASRGGLAGGGGELFF.